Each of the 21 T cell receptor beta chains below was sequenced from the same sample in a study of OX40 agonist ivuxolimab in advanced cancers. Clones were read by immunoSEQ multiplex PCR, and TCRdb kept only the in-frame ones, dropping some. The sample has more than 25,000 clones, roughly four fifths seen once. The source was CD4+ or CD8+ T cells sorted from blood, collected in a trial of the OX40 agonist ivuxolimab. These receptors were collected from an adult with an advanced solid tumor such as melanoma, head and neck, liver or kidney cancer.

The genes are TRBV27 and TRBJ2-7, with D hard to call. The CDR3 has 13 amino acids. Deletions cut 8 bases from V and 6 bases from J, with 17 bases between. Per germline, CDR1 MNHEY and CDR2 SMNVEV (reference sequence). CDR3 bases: TGTGCCAGCGCCAAAACAGCACTGGGCGAGCAGTACTTC. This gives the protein CASAKTALGEQYF.

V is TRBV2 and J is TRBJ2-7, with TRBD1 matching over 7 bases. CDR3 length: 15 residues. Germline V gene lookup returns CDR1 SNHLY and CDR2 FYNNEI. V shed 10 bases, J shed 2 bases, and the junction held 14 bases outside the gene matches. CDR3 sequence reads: CATSTGTVTAYEQYF. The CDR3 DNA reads TGTGCCACCAGCACCGGGACAGTGACAGCCTACGAGCAGTACTTC.

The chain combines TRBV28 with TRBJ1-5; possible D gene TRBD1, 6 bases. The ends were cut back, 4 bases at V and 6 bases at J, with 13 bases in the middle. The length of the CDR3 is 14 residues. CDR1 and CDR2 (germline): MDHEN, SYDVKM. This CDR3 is CASSSKGEVQPQHF. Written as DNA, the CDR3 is TGTGCCAGCAGTTCGAAGGGGGAGGTTCAGCCCCAGCATTTT.

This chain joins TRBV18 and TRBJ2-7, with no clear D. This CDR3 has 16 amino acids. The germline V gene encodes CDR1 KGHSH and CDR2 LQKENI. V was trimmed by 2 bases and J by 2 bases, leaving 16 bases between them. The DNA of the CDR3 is TGTGCCAGCTCACCAAGCCCCCGCGGAAACACCTACGAGCAGTACTTC. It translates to CASSPSPRGNTYEQYF.

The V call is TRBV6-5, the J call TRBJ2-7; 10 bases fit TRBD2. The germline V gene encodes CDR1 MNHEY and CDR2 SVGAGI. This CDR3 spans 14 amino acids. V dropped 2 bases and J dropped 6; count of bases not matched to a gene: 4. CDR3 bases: TGTGCCAGCAGTTACAGCGGGAGGGCCCCCGAGCAGTACTTC. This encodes CASSYSGRAPEQYF.

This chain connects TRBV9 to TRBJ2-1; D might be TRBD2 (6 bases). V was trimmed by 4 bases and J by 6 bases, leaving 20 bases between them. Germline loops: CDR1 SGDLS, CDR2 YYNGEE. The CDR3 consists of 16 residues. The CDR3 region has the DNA TGTGCCAGCAGCCGACAGAGCGGGTACCTGGGCAATGAGCAGTTCTTC. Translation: CASSRQSGYLGNEQFF.

The CDR3, as DNA: TGTGCCAGCAGCTTAACAGGAGCCCACGAGCAGTACTTC. The encoded protein is CASSLTGAHEQYF. This chain joins TRBV7-3 and TRBJ2-7; no reliable D call. The germline V and J ends were trimmed by 0 bases and 5 bases, with 8 bases remaining between them. The CDR3 contains 13 residues. Germline CDR1 and CDR2: SGHTA and FQGTGA. The full variable domain, rest sourced from reference TRBV7-3 and TRBJ2-7, is GAGVSQTPSNKVTEKGKYVELRCDPISGHTALYWYRQSLGQGPEFLIYFQGTGAADDSGLPNDRFFAVRPEGSVSTLKIQRTERGDSAVYLCASSLTGAHEQYFGPGTRLTVT.

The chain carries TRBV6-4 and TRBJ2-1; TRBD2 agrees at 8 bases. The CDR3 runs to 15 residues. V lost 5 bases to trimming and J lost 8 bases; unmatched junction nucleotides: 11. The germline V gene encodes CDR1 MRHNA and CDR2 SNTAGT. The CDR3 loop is CASSPAAGAGDEQFF. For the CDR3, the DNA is TGTGCCAGCAGTCCTGCAGCGGGGGCCGGGGATGAGCAGTTCTTC.

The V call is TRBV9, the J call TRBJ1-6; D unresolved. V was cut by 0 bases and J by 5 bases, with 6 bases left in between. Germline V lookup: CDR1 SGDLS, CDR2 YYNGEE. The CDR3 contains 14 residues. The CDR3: CASSVGQDNSPLHF. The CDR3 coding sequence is TGTGCCAGCAGCGTAGGTCAGGATAATTCACCCCTCCACTTT.

The CDR3 loop is CASSPRQGPLRNEQFF. DNA for the CDR3: TGTGCCAGCAGCCCCAGACAGGGGCCCCTCCGCAATGAGCAGTTCTTC. This rearrangement joins TRBV13 to TRBJ2-1; 8 bases line up with TRBD1. Germline V gene sequence: CDR1 PRHDT, CDR2 FYEKMQ (reference sequence). This CDR3 contains 16 residues. J gave up 6 bases and V 5 bases, and 12 bases lay outside the gene matches.

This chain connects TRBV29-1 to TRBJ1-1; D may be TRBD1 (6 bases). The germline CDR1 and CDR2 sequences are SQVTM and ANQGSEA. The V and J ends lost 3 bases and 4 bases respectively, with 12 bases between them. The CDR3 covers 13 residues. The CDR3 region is CSVERTEGTEAFF. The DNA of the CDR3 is TGCAGCGTTGAGAGGACAGAAGGCACTGAAGCTTTCTTT.

The CDR3 region is CASSLGPQGMTDTQYF. The CDR3 coding sequence is TGTGCCAGCAGCTTAGGCCCGCAGGGGATGACAGATACGCAGTATTTT. The chain has TRBV13 and TRBJ2-3, with TRBD1 as a possible D gene (6 bases). The CDR3 has 16 residues. Germline V gene sequence: CDR1 PRHDT, CDR2 FYEKMQ (reference sequence). V lost 0 bases and J lost 3, with 13 bases in between.

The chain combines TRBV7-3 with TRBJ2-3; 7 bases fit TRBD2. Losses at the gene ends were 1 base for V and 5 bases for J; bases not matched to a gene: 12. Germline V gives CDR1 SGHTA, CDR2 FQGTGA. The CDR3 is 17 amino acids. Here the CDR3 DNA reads TGTGCCAGCAGCTTAATCGGGAGGAACGATGGTAGAGATACGCAGTATTTT. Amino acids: CASSLIGRNDGRDTQYF.

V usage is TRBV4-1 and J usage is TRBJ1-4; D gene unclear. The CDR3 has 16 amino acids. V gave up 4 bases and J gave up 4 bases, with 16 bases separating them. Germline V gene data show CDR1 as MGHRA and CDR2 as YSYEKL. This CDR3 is CASSLALGRVNEKLFF. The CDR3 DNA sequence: TGCGCCAGCAGCCTCGCCCTGGGGAGAGTTAATGAAAAACTGTTTTTT.

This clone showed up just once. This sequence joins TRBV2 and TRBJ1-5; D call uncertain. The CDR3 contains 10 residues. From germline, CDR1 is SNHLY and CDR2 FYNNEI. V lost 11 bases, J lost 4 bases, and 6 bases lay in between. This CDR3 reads CAAENQPQHF. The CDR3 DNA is TGTGCCGCAGAGAATCAGCCCCAGCATTTT.

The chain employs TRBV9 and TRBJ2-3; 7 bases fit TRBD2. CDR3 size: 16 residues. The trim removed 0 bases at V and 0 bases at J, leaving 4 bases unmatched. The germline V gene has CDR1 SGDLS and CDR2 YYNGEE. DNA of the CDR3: TGTGCCAGCAGCGTAGGGGCTAGCGGAAGCACAGATACGCAGTATTTT. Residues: CASSVGASGSTDTQYF.

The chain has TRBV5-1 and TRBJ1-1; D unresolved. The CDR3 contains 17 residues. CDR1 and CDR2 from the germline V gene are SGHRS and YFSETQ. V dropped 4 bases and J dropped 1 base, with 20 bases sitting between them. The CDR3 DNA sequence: TGCGCCAGCAGCCCCGCCCTTTACAGAGCCGCGAACACTGAAGCTTTCTTT. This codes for CASSPALYRAANTEAFF.

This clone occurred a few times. The CDR3 DNA follows: TGTGCCAGCAGTGATAGAAGGGTTTCCTACAATGAGCAGTTCTTC. Protein: CASSDRRVSYNEQFF. The chain employs TRBV2 and TRBJ2-1; D call uncertain. Germline V gives CDR1 SNHLY, CDR2 FYNNEI. Trimming took 3 bases from V and 1 from J, leaving 10 bases between them. The CDR3 length is 15 residues.

CDR3 nucleotides: TGTGCCAGCAGTACCGGGACAGATGGCTACACCTTC. Translation: CASSTGTDGYTF. This sequence joins TRBV6-1 and TRBJ1-2; 7 nucleotides line up with TRBD1. V trimming: 5 bases; J trimming: 6 bases; junction bases outside the gene matches: 3. This CDR3 contains 12 residues. Per the germline V gene, CDR1 is MNHNS and CDR2 is SASEGT.

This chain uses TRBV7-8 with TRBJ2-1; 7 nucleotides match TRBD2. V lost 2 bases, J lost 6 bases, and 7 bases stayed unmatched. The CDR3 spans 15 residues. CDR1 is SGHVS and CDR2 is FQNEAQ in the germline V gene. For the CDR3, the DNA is TGTGCCAGCAGCTTAAGCGGGGCGATACCCAATGAGCAGTTCTTC. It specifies CASSLSGAIPNEQFF.

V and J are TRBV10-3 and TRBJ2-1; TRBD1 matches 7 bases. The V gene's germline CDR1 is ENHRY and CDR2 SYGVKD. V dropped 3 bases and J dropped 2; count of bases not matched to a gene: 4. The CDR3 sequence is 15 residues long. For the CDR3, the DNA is TGTGCCATCAGTGAAGAGGGGGCCACCTACAATGAGCAGTTCTTC. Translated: CAISEEGATYNEQFF.